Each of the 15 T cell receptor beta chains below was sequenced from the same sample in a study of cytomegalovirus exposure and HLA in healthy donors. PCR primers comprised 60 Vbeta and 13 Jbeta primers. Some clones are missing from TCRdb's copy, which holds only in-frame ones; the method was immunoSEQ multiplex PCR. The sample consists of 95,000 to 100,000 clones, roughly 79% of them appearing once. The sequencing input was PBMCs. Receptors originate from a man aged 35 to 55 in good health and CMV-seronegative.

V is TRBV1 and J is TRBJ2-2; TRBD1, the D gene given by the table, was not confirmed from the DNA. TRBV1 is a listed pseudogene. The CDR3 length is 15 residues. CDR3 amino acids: CTSCPDRGNTGELFF. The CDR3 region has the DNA TGCACCAGCTGTCCTGACAGGGGGAACACCGGGGAGCTGTTTTTT.

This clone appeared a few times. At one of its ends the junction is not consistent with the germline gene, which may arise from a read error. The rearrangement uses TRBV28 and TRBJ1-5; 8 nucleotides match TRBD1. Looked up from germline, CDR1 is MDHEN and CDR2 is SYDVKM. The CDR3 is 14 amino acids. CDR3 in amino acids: CTSSKYRGTQPQHF. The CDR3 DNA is TGTACCAGCAGTAAGTACAGGGGGACTCAGCCCCAGCATTTT.

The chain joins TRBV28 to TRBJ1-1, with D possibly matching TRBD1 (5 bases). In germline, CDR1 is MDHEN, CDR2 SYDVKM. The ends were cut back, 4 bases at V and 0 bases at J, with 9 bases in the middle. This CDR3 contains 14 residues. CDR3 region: CASSYRTMNTEAFF. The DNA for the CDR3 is TGTGCCAGCAGTTATCGGACAATGAACACTGAAGCTTTCTTT.

The CDR3 reads CASSMTGGNYGYTF. The CDR3 nucleotides are TGTGCCAGCAGCATGACAGGGGGAAACTATGGCTACACCTTC. The chain couples TRBV9 to TRBJ1-2, with 9 bases identical to TRBD1. With V trimmed by 4 bases and J by 2 bases, 3 bases remained unmatched. The CDR3 loop spans 14 amino acids. Germline assignment: CDR1 SGDLS and CDR2 YYNGEE.

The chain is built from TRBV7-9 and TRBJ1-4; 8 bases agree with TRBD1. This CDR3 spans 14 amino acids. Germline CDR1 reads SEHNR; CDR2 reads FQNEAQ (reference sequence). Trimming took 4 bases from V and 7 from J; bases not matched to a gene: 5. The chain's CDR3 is CASSSDRVGEKLFF. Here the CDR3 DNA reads TGTGCCAGCAGCTCGGACAGGGTTGGTGAAAAACTGTTTTTT.

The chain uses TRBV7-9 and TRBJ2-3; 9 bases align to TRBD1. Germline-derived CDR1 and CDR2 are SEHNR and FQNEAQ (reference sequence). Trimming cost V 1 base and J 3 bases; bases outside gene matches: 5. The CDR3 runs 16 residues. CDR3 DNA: TGTGCCAGCAGCTTAGGACAGGGGGATATAACAGATACGCAGTATTTT. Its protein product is CASSLGQGDITDTQYF.

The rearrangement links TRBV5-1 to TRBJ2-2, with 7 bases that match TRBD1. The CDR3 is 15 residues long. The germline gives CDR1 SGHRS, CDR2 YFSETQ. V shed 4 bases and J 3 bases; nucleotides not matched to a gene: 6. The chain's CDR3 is CASSTQGVDTGELFF. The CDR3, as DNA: TGCGCCAGCAGCACCCAGGGGGTAGACACCGGGGAGCTGTTTTTT. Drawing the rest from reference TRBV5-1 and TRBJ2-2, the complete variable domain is KAGVTQTPRYLIKTRGQQVTLSCSPISGHRSVSWYQQTPGQGLQFLFEYFSETQRNKGNFPGRFSGRQFSNSRSEMNVSTLELGDSALYLCASSTQGVDTGELFFGEGSRLTVL.

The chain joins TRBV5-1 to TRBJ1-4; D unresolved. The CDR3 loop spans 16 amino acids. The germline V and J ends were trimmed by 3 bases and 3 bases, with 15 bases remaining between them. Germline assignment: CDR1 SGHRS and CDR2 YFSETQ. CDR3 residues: CASSSVRGEANEKLFF. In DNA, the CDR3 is TGCGCCAGCAGCTCGGTGCGGGGTGAGGCTAATGAAAAACTGTTTTTT.

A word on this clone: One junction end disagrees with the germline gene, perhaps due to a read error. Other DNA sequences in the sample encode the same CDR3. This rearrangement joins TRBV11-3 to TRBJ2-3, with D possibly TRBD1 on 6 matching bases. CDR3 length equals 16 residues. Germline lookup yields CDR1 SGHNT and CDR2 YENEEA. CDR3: CASSLEEYRGTDTQYF. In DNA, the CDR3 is TGTGCTAGCAGCTTAGAGGAGTACAGGGGCACAGATACGCAGTATTTT. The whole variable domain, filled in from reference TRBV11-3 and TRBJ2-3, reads EAGVVQSPRYKIIEKKQPVAFWCNPISGHNTLYWYLQNLGQGPELLIRYENEEAVDDSQLPKDRFSAERLKGVDSTLKIQPAELGDSAVYLCASSLEEYRGTDTQYFGPGTRLTVL.

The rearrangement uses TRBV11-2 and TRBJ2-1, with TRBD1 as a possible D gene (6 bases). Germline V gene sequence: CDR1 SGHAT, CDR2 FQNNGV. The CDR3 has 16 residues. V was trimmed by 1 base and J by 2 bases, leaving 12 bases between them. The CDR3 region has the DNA TGTGCCAGCAGCTTAGCCTTAACAGGGACCTACAATGAGCAGTTCTTC. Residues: CASSLALTGTYNEQFF. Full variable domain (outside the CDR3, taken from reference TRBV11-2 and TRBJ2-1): EAGVAQSPRYKIIEKRQSVAFWCNPISGHATLYWYQQILGQGPKLLIQFQNNGVVDDSQLPKDRFSAERLKGVDSTLKIQPAKLEDSAVYLCASSLALTGTYNEQFFGPGTRLTVL.

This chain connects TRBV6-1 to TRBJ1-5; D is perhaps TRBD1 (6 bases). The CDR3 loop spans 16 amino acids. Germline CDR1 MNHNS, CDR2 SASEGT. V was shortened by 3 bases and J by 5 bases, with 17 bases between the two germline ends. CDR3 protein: CASSDSFRGSDQPQHF. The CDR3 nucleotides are TGTGCCAGCAGTGATTCTTTCAGGGGTTCGGATCAGCCCCAGCATTTT.

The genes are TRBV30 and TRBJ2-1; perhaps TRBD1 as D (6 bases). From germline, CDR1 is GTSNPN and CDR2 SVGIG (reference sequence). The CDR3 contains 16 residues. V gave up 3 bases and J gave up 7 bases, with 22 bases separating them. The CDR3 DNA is TGTGCCTGGAGGGGGGCCGGGGCCCTTTTGGGTAATGAGCAGTTCTTC. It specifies CAWRGAGALLGNEQFF. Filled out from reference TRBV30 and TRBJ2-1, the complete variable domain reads SQTIHQWPATLVQPVGSPLSLECTVEGTSNPNLYWYRQAAGRGLQLLFYSVGIGQISSEVPQNLSASRPQDRQFILSSKKLLLSDSGFYLCAWRGAGALLGNEQFFGPGTRLTVL.

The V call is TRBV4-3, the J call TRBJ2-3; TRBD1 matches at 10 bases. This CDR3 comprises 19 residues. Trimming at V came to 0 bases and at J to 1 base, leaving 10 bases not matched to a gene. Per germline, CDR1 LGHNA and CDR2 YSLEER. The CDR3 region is CASSQEFSLGTGGTDTQYF. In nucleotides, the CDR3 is TGCGCCAGCAGCCAAGAATTTTCGTTAGGGACAGGGGGCACAGATACGCAGTATTTT.

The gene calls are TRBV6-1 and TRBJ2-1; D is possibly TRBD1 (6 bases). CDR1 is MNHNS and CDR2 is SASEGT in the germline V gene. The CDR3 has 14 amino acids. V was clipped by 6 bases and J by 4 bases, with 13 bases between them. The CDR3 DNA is TGTGCCAGCAGAGACAGGTCCCTATACAATGAGCAGTTCTTC. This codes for CASRDRSLYNEQFF.

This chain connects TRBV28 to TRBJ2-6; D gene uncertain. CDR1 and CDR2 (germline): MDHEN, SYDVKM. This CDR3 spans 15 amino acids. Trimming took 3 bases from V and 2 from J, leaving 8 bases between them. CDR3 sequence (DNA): TGTGCCAGCAGTTTGACTCCTCCTGGGGCCAACGTCCTGACTTTC. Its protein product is CASSLTPPGANVLTF.